The 9 T cell receptor beta chains presented below share a single source sample, sequenced in a study of CD8 T cell repertoires and HIV-1 epitope variants (TCRdb year 2020). Receptor amplification or capture employed the immunoSEQ multiplex PCR assay. TCRdb holds this immuneACCESS table with in-frame rearrangements only. Some clones are missing; in checked studies, unresolved V genes explain under half, and the rest has no known cause. This sample is represented by some 100,000 clones; around 75% of them were singletons. Jointly, the top ten make up 20% to 30% of the sample. Sequenced input: uncultured baseline CD8+ T cells from peripheral blood mononuclear cells (PBMCs). The receptors were sampled from a male donor with HIV.

The chain is built from TRBV6-6 and TRBJ2-3; possibly TRBD1 for D (6 bases). The germline V and J ends were trimmed by 10 bases and 1 base, with 21 bases remaining between them. The germline gives CDR1 MNHNY, CDR2 SVGAGI (reference sequence). The CDR3 runs 16 residues. CDR3 nucleotide sequence: TGTGCCATCCTCGCCGGGACCAGGGGAGGCACAGATACGCAGTATTTT. It codes for CAILAGTRGGTDTQYF.

The chain links TRBV5-6 to TRBJ2-1; D is tentatively TRBD1 or TRBD2 (5 bases each). Germline values: CDR1 SGHDT, CDR2 YYEEEE. Trimming removed 4 bases from V and 7 bases from J, with 12 bases in between. The CDR3 runs to 13 residues. CDR3 coding DNA: TGTGCCAGCAGCCGTGGGGGACGGAATGAGCAGTTCTTC. It translates to CASSRGGRNEQFF.

This clone was detected only a few times. DNA of the CDR3: TGTGCCAGCAGCAGTGAGATAGGGAGCTCCTACGAGCAGTACTTC. Amino acids: CASSSEIGSSYEQYF. The genes are TRBV11-2 and TRBJ2-7; a weak D match, TRBD2 (5 bases). Germline lookup yields CDR1 SGHAT and CDR2 FQNNGV. The V gene lost 5 bases and the J gene lost 0 bases, with 14 bases spanning the gap. This CDR3 contains 15 residues.

This clone was detected a few times. The chain combines TRBV11-3 with TRBJ2-3; no clear D. V dropped 2 bases and J dropped 4 bases, with 7 bases sitting between them. This CDR3 is 13 amino acids long. Germline V gene data show CDR1 as SGHNT and CDR2 as YENEEA. CDR3 sequence: CASSLPDADTQYF. DNA for the CDR3: TGTGCCAGCAGCTTACCAGACGCAGATACGCAGTATTTT.

The chain couples TRBV6-5 to TRBJ1-4, with a tentative D call TRBD1 (6 bases). The CDR3 contains 16 residues. Germline CDR1 MNHEY, CDR2 SVGAGI. V was cut by 2 bases and J by 0 bases, with 10 bases left in between. The CDR3: CASSYATGPTNEKLFF. In DNA form, the CDR3 reads TGTGCCAGCAGTTACGCAACAGGGCCAACTAATGAAAAACTGTTTTTT.

This clone was detected only a few times. This chain links TRBV19 with TRBJ2-2; D perhaps matches TRBD2 (5 bases). V gave up 4 bases and J gave up 5 bases, with 14 bases separating them. Germline CDR1 LNHDA, CDR2 SQIVND (reference sequence). The CDR3 contains 15 residues. The CDR3 sequence: CASSSFEGSTGELFF. DNA of the CDR3: TGTGCCAGTAGTAGTTTTGAGGGTTCAACCGGGGAGCTGTTTTTT.

The chain carries TRBV27 and TRBJ2-1, with a tentative D call TRBD2 (5 bases). The V end lost 0 bases, the J end lost 6 bases, and 6 bases lay between the germline ends. Germline V gives CDR1 MNHEY, CDR2 SMNVEV (reference sequence). The CDR3 has 13 amino acids. CDR3 loop: CASSLSGVNEQFF. CDR3 DNA: TGTGCCAGCAGTTTATCCGGGGTCAATGAGCAGTTCTTC.

This chain uses TRBV28 with TRBJ2-7; D is unclear. Trimming shortened V by 3 bases and J by 6 bases, and 15 bases separated the two germline ends. Looked up from germline, CDR1 is MDHEN and CDR2 is SYDVKM. This CDR3 region has 14 residues. For the CDR3, the DNA is TGTGCCAGCAGTTTGGATGGCTCCCTCCCCGAGCAGTACTTC. Protein sequence: CASSLDGSLPEQYF. The full variable domain, rest sourced from reference TRBV28 and TRBJ2-7, is DVKVTQSSRYLVKRTGEKVFLECVQDMDHENMFWYRQDPGLGLRLIYFSYDVKMKEKGDIPEGYSVSREKKERFSLILESASTNQTSMYLCASSLDGSLPEQYFGPGTRLTVT.

V gene TRBV6-6 combines with J gene TRBJ2-7; a weak D match, TRBD2 (5 bases). Germline V gene lookup returns CDR1 MNHNY and CDR2 SVGAGI (reference sequence). The CDR3 contains 14 residues. Trimming removed 3 bases at V and 0 bases at J, with 9 bases between. The CDR3 region is CASSYSEASYEQYF. In nucleotides, the CDR3 is TGTGCCAGCAGTTATAGCGAGGCCTCCTACGAGCAGTACTTC.